The 11 T cell receptor beta chains below come from one sample, sequenced in a study of T-cell reconstitution after alpha-beta-depleted transplantation in children. Using unique molecular identifiers, the investigators prepared the TCRbeta library. TCRdb reanalysed the PCR reads using MiXCR and keeps one entry per CDR3 protein. The data hold 500,000 to 650,000 distinct CDR3 sequences, with around 10% observed a single time. This specimen was PBMCs, mostly from graft donor cells, taken 180 days after TCRalphabeta/CD19-depleted stem cell transplant. The receptors stem from a female patient aged 2-15 years who had a stem cell transplant for aplastic anemia, so the T cells may come from the graft donor.

Only a few counts were recorded for this clonotype. This chain uses TRBV12-3 or TRBV12-4 with TRBJ1-2, with D possibly matching TRBD1 (5 bases). V was clipped by 2 bases and J by 4 bases, with 11 bases between them. The CDR3 sequence is 14 residues long. The CDR3 DNA reads as TGTGCCAGCAGTTTACAGGGAAAGGGCTATGGCTACACCTTC. It yields the protein CASSLQGKGYGYTF.

This clonotype was seen a few times. This chain connects TRBV18 to TRBJ1-1, with D possibly being TRBD1 (5 bases). The V gene's germline CDR1 is KGHSH and CDR2 LQKENI. With 4 bases removed from V and 11 bases from J, the gap between germline ends came to 20 bases. The CDR3 length is 14 residues. DNA for the CDR3: TGTGCCAGCTCACATCGGGACGGGCAGGCGGTGGCTTTCTTT. Its protein product is CASSHRDGQAVAFF.

The V call is TRBV6-5, the J call TRBJ1-5; 10 bases agree with TRBD1. With V trimmed by 3 bases and J by 4 bases, 9 bases remained unmatched. CDR1 MNHEY and CDR2 SVGAGI come from the germline V gene. The length of the CDR3 is 17 residues. For the CDR3, the DNA is TGTGCCAGCAGTTATGGACAGGGGGTTGGGGGGAATCAGCCCCAGCATTTT. Translating gives CASSYGQGVGGNQPQHF.

The chain has TRBV11-2 and TRBJ2-2, with a tentative D call TRBD2 (7 bases). CDR1 is SGHAT and CDR2 is FQNNGV in the germline V gene. CDR3 length: 17 amino acids. The V gene lost 0 bases and the J gene lost 5 bases, with 16 bases spanning the gap. In nucleotides, the CDR3 is TGTGCCAGCAGCTTAGAAGGAGGGGGAGGGGCTACCGGGGAGCTGTTTTTT. Its translation: CASSLEGGGGATGELFF.

The chain couples TRBV6-6 to TRBJ1-1; the D is unclear. V was trimmed by 5 bases and J by 0 bases, leaving 7 bases between them. This CDR3 has 13 residues. CDR1 and CDR2 (germline): MNHNY, SVGAGI (reference sequence). In DNA, the CDR3 is TGTGCCAGCAGTACCGGGGTGAACACTGAAGCTTTCTTT. Translation: CASSTGVNTEAFF.

This sequence joins TRBV7-2 and TRBJ2-5, with D tentatively TRBD1 (5 bases). Germline loops: CDR1 SGHTA, CDR2 FQGNSA. There are 15 residues in the CDR3. Trimming pared 0 bases from V and 2 bases from J, leaving 10 bases between. The CDR3: CASSLAGALQETQYF. The CDR3 DNA reads as TGTGCCAGCAGCTTAGCAGGGGCCTTACAAGAGACCCAGTACTTC.

The table lists this clonotype with many counts. The gene calls are TRBV20-1 and TRBJ2-1; D may be TRBD2 (5 bases). V was shortened by 3 bases and J by 0 bases, with 9 bases between the two germline ends. Germline CDR1 and CDR2: DFQATT and SNEGSKA (reference sequence). The CDR3 is made up of 14 amino acids. CDR3 loop: CSARRVSSYNEQFF. Written as DNA, the CDR3 is TGCAGTGCTAGGAGGGTCAGCTCCTACAATGAGCAGTTCTTC.

This clonotype has a handful of counts. V usage is TRBV5-6 and J usage is TRBJ2-7; 7 bases are shared with TRBD2. The germline V gene encodes CDR1 SGHDT and CDR2 YYEEEE. This CDR3 region has 15 residues. The V segment lost 0 bases and the J segment 5 bases; nucleotides outside the gene matches: 8. The CDR3 reads CASSLVGGPYNEQYV. In DNA, the CDR3 is TGTGCCAGCAGCTTGGTGGGAGGGCCCTACAACGAGCAGTACGTC.

A few counts support this clonotype. The chain joins TRBV6-1 to TRBJ2-1, with a tentative D call TRBD1 (5 bases). The ends were cut back, 0 bases at V and 8 bases at J, with 11 bases in the middle. CDR1 MNHNS and CDR2 SASEGT come from the germline V gene. The CDR3 has 14 residues. The DNA for the CDR3 is TGTGCCAGCAGTGAAGCGTCAGGGTGGGATGAGCAGTTCTTC. This gives the protein CASSEASGWDEQFF.

The gene calls are TRBV7-2 and TRBJ2-3; 8 nucleotides line up with TRBD2. The junction had 7 bases not matched to a gene; V was cut back by 2 bases and J by 6 bases. CDR1 is SGHTA, CDR2 FQGNSA, per germline. The CDR3 sequence is 15 residues long. The CDR3 DNA sequence: TGTGCCAGCAGCTTAAGGGGACTAGGTTCCGATACGCAGTATTTT. Translated, it gives CASSLRGLGSDTQYF.

V usage is TRBV7-9 and J usage is TRBJ2-5; either TRBD1 or TRBD2 may fit D (5 bases each). V lost 8 bases to trimming and J lost 4 bases, with 20 bases between them. The CDR3 length is 15 residues. CDR1 SEHNR and CDR2 FQNEAQ come from the germline V gene (reference sequence). This CDR3 reads CASFLQGVQGETQYF. The CDR3 nucleotides are TGTGCCAGCTTCCTCCAGGGAGTGCAGGGAGAGACCCAGTACTTC. The full variable domain, its missing parts supplied by reference TRBV7-9 and TRBJ2-5, is DTGVSQNPRHKITKRGQNVTFRCDPISEHNRLYWYRQTLGQGPEFLTYFQNEAQLEKSRLLSDRFSAERPKGSFSTLEIQRTEQGDSAMYLCASFLQGVQGETQYFGPGTRLLVL.